This T cell receptor beta chain was captured by sequencing in a study of graft-versus-host responses after intestinal transplantation. Study summary: Each patient got anti-thymocyte globulin induction, then tacrolimus and steroids for two to four years. Study results and limitations: The authors found GvH clones in recipient marrow, some appearing first in ileum or blood. Early declines in HvG clones that occurred post-transplant were associated with peak circulating GvH clone levels.

On this clone: As yet, its antigen is unknown.

The assay was immunoSEQ multiplex PCR, and TCRdb's table has in-frame clones only and misses some. Of some 8,000 clones in the sample, around 93% are singletons; the top ten hold approximately 1.5%. Trimming pared 6 bases from V and 3 bases from J, leaving 7 bases between. The CDR3 is made up of 12 amino acids. CDR1 MNHEY and CDR2 SMNVEV come from the germline V gene (reference sequence). This TCR was sampled from a human patient who received an intestinal transplant, so some T cells may come from the graft donor. The specimen comprised PBMCs, sampled about 30 days after intestinal transplant. V usage is TRBV27 and J usage is TRBJ2-3; D is undetermined. CDR3 coding DNA: TGTGCCAGCAGCTCCGTAACAGATACGCAGTATTTT. It is translated as CASSSVTDTQYF.